Following are 25 T cell receptor beta chains from one sample sequenced in a study of blood T cell repertoires in COVID-19. Clones were sequenced by immunoSEQ multiplex PCR, and TCRdb holds only the in-frame ones, with some missing. The profile shows approximately 200,000 clones, about 87% of them singletons. Source material: PBMCs or T cells enriched from blood (not recorded which). The receptor set was obtained from a man aged 30-40 years who had recovered from COVID-19.

The count of this clone is one. The V and J genes are TRBV9 and TRBJ2-1; no definite D call. Germline-derived CDR1 and CDR2 are SGDLS and YYNGEE. Trimming took off 0 bases at V and 0 bases at J, with 7 bases between the two ends. The CDR3 is made up of 15 amino acids. The chain's CDR3 is CASSVELNSYNEQFF. CDR3 DNA: TGTGCCAGCAGCGTAGAACTAAACTCCTACAATGAGCAGTTCTTC.

This clone was counted a single time. The V gene is TRBV11-2, the J gene TRBJ2-3; 9 nucleotides align to TRBD2. This CDR3 spans 16 amino acids. CDR1 SGHAT and CDR2 FQNNGV come from the germline V gene. Trimming took 5 bases from V and 2 from J; bases not matched to a gene: 8. The chain's CDR3 is CASSPIAGAVTDTQYF. In nucleotides, the CDR3 is TGTGCCAGCAGCCCCATAGCGGGGGCCGTCACAGATACGCAGTATTTT.

Concerning this clone: One end of the junction fails to match germline, which may point to a read error. The J gene is TRBJ2-7, the V gene TRBV5-1, with 7 bases that match TRBD1. CDR1 and CDR2 (germline): SGHRS, YFSETQ. CDR3 length equals 15 residues. The DNA for the CDR3 is TGCGCCAGCAGCCAACAAACAGGGGCCTCCGACGAGCAGTACTTC. This sequence encodes CASSQQTGASDEQYF.

This clone has only a few counts. This chain connects TRBV4-3 to TRBJ1-1; 10 nucleotides match TRBD1. The length of the CDR3 is 17 residues. Per the germline V gene, CDR1 is LGHNA and CDR2 is YSLEER. J gave up 0 bases and V 3 bases, and 7 bases lay outside the gene matches. The CDR3 DNA sequence: TGCGCCAGCAGCCAGGATCCGGGGACAGGGGTGAACACTGAAGCTTTCTTT. Protein sequence: CASSQDPGTGVNTEAFF.

For the CDR3, the DNA is TGTGCCAGCAGCCAGCTATACGTCGAAACCCAGTACTTC. Its translation: CASSQLYVETQYF. The chain is built from TRBV3-1 (or the pseudogene TRBV3-2) and TRBJ2-5, with no clear D. Trimming pared 3 bases from V and 8 bases from J, leaving 13 bases between. The CDR3 is 13 amino acids. Looked up from germline, CDR1 is LGHDT and CDR2 is YNNKEL (reference sequence).

The V and J genes are TRBV12-3 or TRBV12-4 and TRBJ2-2, with D perhaps matching TRBD1 (5 bases). Trimming took 6 bases from V and 8 from J, leaving 13 bases between them. CDR3 length: 13 residues. This CDR3 reads CASRPGSGGELFF. In DNA form, the CDR3 reads TGTGCCAGCAGACCCGGTTCAGGGGGGGAGCTGTTTTTT.

The chain has TRBV7-2 and TRBJ2-5; possibly TRBD1 for D (5 bases). Germline assignment: CDR1 SGHTA and CDR2 FQGNSA. This CDR3 is built from 14 residues. Trimming took 7 bases from V and 2 from J, leaving 14 bases between them. CDR3 protein: CASTLQGKQETQYF. As DNA, the CDR3 is TGTGCCAGCACCCTCCAGGGCAAACAAGAGACCCAGTACTTC.

V usage is TRBV29-1 and J usage is TRBJ2-7, with D tentatively TRBD2 (6 bases). V dropped 7 bases and J dropped 3 bases, with 13 bases sitting between them. Germline V gene lookup returns CDR1 SQVTM and CDR2 ANQGSEA. The CDR3 extends over 12 amino acids. The DNA for the CDR3 is TGCAGCGCCGGGACTTTAAGCTACGAGCAGTACTTC. Protein: CSAGTLSYEQYF.

The V call is TRBV7-9, the J call TRBJ2-7; the match to TRBD2 covers 7 bases. This CDR3 region has 15 residues. With 4 bases clipped from V and 1 base from J, the junction kept 7 bases outside the gene matches. The germline V gene encodes CDR1 SEHNR and CDR2 FQNEAQ (reference sequence). The CDR3 loop is CASSSDSGPSYEQYF. DNA of the CDR3: TGTGCCAGCAGCTCCGATAGCGGGCCTTCCTACGAGCAGTACTTC.

This sequence joins TRBV29-1 and TRBJ1-4; D gene ambiguous. Trimming took off 4 bases at V and 0 bases at J, with 6 bases between the two ends. The CDR3 extends over 13 amino acids. Germline CDR1 and CDR2: SQVTM and ANQGSEA. CDR3 nucleotides: TGCAGCGTTGTAGTGACAACTAATGAAAAACTGTTTTTT. Encoded protein: CSVVVTTNEKLFF.

The CDR3 nucleotides read TGCGCCAGCAGCCAAGAAGGTGATAGGGGACTAGCGGAGCAGTACTTC. Protein sequence: CASSQEGDRGLAEQYF. This chain uses TRBV4-3 with TRBJ2-7; 10 bases line up with TRBD2. The CDR3 sequence is 16 residues long. V shed 0 bases and J 7 bases; nucleotides not matched to a gene: 9. Germline CDR1 LGHNA, CDR2 YSLEER.

This sequence joins TRBV6-5 and TRBJ2-1; no definite D call. CDR1 MNHEY and CDR2 SVGAGI come from the germline V gene. The V gene lost 8 bases and the J gene lost 8 bases, with 16 bases spanning the gap. CDR3 length equals 13 residues. The CDR3 sequence is CASAVEPPHEQFF. Here the CDR3 DNA reads TGTGCCAGCGCTGTCGAGCCACCGCATGAGCAGTTCTTC.

The rearrangement joins TRBV2 to TRBJ2-7; 10 bases match TRBD1. The V and J ends lost 4 bases and 4 bases, in that order; junction bases with no gene match: 7. The CDR3 spans 15 residues. Germline CDR1 is SNHLY and CDR2 is FYNNEI. The CDR3 loop reads CASSVGQGVVYEQYF. CDR3 bases: TGTGCCAGCAGTGTTGGACAGGGGGTAGTGTACGAGCAGTACTTC.

The chain combines TRBV18 with TRBJ1-1; 8 bases line up with TRBD1. The CDR3 contains 18 residues. Germline lookup yields CDR1 KGHSH and CDR2 LQKENI. Trimming cost V 3 bases and J 3 bases; bases outside gene matches: 15. The CDR3 DNA sequence: TGTGCCAGCTCACCCTCGCAACAACTACCGGGACAGGACACTGAAGCTTTCTTT. Amino acids: CASSPSQQLPGQDTEAFF.

The rearrangement links TRBV4-1 to TRBJ2-1; TRBD2 aligns across 7 bases. This CDR3 contains 17 residues. Germline loops: CDR1 MGHRA, CDR2 YSYEKL. Trimming at V came to 0 bases and at J to 4 bases, leaving 9 bases not matched to a gene. CDR3 coding DNA: TGCGCCAGCAGCCAAGATCCCCCTAGCGGAGAATACAATGAGCAGTTCTTC. It specifies CASSQDPPSGEYNEQFF.

The chain is built from TRBV4-1 and TRBJ2-4; D may be TRBD1 (6 bases). CDR3 length equals 17 residues. V was shortened by 0 bases and J by 0 bases, with 12 bases between the two germline ends. Germline V lookup: CDR1 MGHRA, CDR2 YSYEKL. For the CDR3, the DNA is TGCGCCAGCAGCCAAGAAGGGACACCTATAGCCAAAAACATTCAGTACTTC. Its translation is CASSQEGTPIAKNIQYF.

The chain carries TRBV3-1 (or the pseudogene TRBV3-2) and TRBJ1-2; 12 nucleotides line up with TRBD1. The germline CDR1 and CDR2 sequences are LGHDT and YNNKEL (reference sequence). J was trimmed by 3 bases and V by 2 bases; bases with no gene match: 4. The CDR3 extends over 16 amino acids. The CDR3 region is CASSQRGTGGDYGYTF. CDR3 DNA sequence: TGTGCCAGCAGCCAAAGGGGGACAGGGGGCGACTATGGCTACACCTTC.

CDR3 sequence (DNA): TGTGCCAGCACCCCGGGGTTCTCTGGAAACACCATATATTTT. It is translated as CASTPGFSGNTIYF. The V and J genes are TRBV25-1 and TRBJ1-3; D unresolved. The CDR3 covers 14 residues. The V gene's germline CDR1 is MGHDK and CDR2 SYGVNS. V was clipped by 7 bases and J by 0 bases, with 10 bases between them. Variable domain in full (rest from reference TRBV25-1 and TRBJ1-3): EADIYQTPRYLVIGTGKKITLECSQTMGHDKMYWYQQDPGMELHLIHYSYGVNSTEKGDLSSESTVSRIRTEHFPLTLESARPSHTSQYLCASTPGFSGNTIYFGEGSWLTVV.

This clone has just one count. This chain connects TRBV11-2 to TRBJ2-3, with 8 bases matching TRBD2. CDR1 SGHAT and CDR2 FQNNGV come from the germline V gene. The CDR3 runs to 15 residues. The V segment lost 5 bases and the J segment 6 bases; nucleotides outside the gene matches: 10. For the CDR3, the DNA is TGTGCCAGCAGCCCCGGGACTAGAGTTGGGGATACGCAGTATTTT. Amino acids: CASSPGTRVGDTQYF.

This chain connects TRBV9 to TRBJ2-1; tentative D call: TRBD1 (7 bases). Germline values: CDR1 SGDLS, CDR2 YYNGEE. V gave up 0 bases and J gave up 7 bases, with 23 bases separating them. The CDR3 consists of 18 residues. This CDR3 reads CASSVAGGTAGPHNEQFF. The CDR3 region has the DNA TGTGCCAGCAGCGTAGCCGGCGGGACAGCCGGGCCGCATAATGAGCAGTTCTTC.

This clone was counted only a few times. The J gene is TRBJ2-7, the V gene TRBV5-4; D is ambiguous. CDR3 length: 13 residues. Trimming removed 4 bases at V and 0 bases at J, with 8 bases between. Germline V gene lookup returns CDR1 SGHNT and CDR2 YYREEE (reference sequence). DNA of the CDR3: TGTGCCAGCAGCCGTCGCGCCTCCTACGAGCAGTACTTC. Encoded protein: CASSRRASYEQYF.

This rearrangement joins TRBV19 to TRBJ2-7; 8 bases agree with TRBD1. The V and J ends lost 3 bases and 3 bases, in that order; junction bases with no gene match: 4. Germline V gene data show CDR1 as LNHDA and CDR2 as SQIVND (reference sequence). This CDR3 region has 14 residues. For the CDR3, the DNA is TGTGCCAGTAGTATCCGGGACAGGTTCTACGAGCAGTACTTC. Protein sequence: CASSIRDRFYEQYF. Full variable domain (missing parts from reference TRBV19 and TRBJ2-7): DGGITQSPKYLFRKEGQNVTLSCEQNLNHDAMYWYRQDPGQGLRLIYYSQIVNDFQKGDIAEGYSVSREKKESFPLTVTSAQKNPTAFYLCASSIRDRFYEQYFGPGTRLTVT.

This chain uses TRBV4-3 with TRBJ2-7, with D tentatively TRBD2 (5 bases). Germline V gives CDR1 LGHNA, CDR2 YSLEER. CDR3 size: 14 residues. The V end was cut by 0 bases, the J end by 9 bases, with 15 bases between. The CDR3 bases are TGCGCCAGCAGCCAAGAGGTGGTTCTTCGGGGGCAGTACTTC. Protein sequence: CASSQEVVLRGQYF.

The V and J genes are TRBV24-1 and TRBJ2-2; 7 positions match TRBD1. Germline-derived CDR1 and CDR2 are KGHDR and SFDVKD. This CDR3 has 17 amino acids. The J segment lost 4 bases and the V segment lost 3 bases, leaving 10 bases of the junction unmatched. CDR3 nucleotide sequence: TGTGCCACCAGTGATGGTAGAGGGGGCAAGAGCACCGGGGAGCTGTTTTTT. Encoded protein: CATSDGRGGKSTGELFF.

J is TRBJ2-3 and V is TRBV2; D gene ambiguous. The CDR3 contains 12 residues. Germline V gene data show CDR1 as SNHLY and CDR2 as FYNNEI. Deletions cut 5 bases from V and 3 bases from J, with 6 bases between. The CDR3 coding sequence is TGTGCCAGCAGTTCGCTAACAGATACGCAGTATTTT. This translates into CASSSLTDTQYF.